What follows describes a single TCR beta chain. TCRdb ran MiXCR on the RT-PCR reads and lists one entry per CDR3 protein. The table has over 150,000 distinct CDR3 sequences, 30% seen once; the top ten hold less than 3.5%. This sample was taken from a study of patients and donors after allogeneic stem cell transplantation. The sample consisted of blood, either unsorted or a sorted T cell fraction (not recorded which). The receptor was isolated from a human donor who was either an allogeneic HSCT recipient or a stem cell or donor lymphocyte infusion donor (not recorded which). It is not recorded whose cells these are; they may come from a transplant donor.

CDR3 nucleotide sequence: TGCAGCGCCCGGACTAGCGGCACCTACGAGCAGTACTTC. Its protein product is CSARTSGTYEQYF. This chain joins TRBV29-1 and TRBJ2-7, with 10 nucleotides matching TRBD2. Trimming at V came to 7 bases and at J to 2 bases, leaving 5 bases not matched to a gene. This CDR3 has 13 amino acids. Germline-derived CDR1 and CDR2 are SQVTM and ANQGSEA.